A single sample is the source of the 5 T cell receptor beta chains below, sequenced in a study of early T cells in non-severe SARS-CoV-2 infection. TCRdb redid the calling of the 5' RACE reads with MiXCR, one entry per CDR3 protein. The table has 80,000 to 95,000 distinct CDR3 sequences, about 13% seen once; the top ten hold roughly 1.4%. Material for sequencing was whole blood. The receptors shown here come from an adult who was a healthcare worker with PCR-confirmed SARS-CoV-2 infection or an uninfected control (not recorded which).

Ten or more counts support this clonotype. The chain carries TRBV19 and TRBJ2-2, with D perhaps matching TRBD2 (6 bases). The CDR3 runs 14 residues. Trimming shortened V by 7 bases and J by 4 bases, and 13 bases separated the two germline ends. Per the germline V gene, CDR1 is LNHDA and CDR2 is SQIVND (reference sequence). The CDR3 region is CASTTDYPTGELFF. The CDR3 bases are TGTGCCAGTACCACGGACTATCCCACCGGGGAGCTGTTTTTT.

This clonotype was recorded at least ten times. The V and J genes are TRBV3-1 and TRBJ1-4; the D gene is possibly TRBD1 (5 bases). V lost 1 base, J lost 7 bases, and 13 bases lay in between. CDR3 length equals 15 residues. Germline lookup yields CDR1 LGHDT and CDR2 YNNKEL (reference sequence). CDR3 DNA sequence: TGTGCCAGCAGCCAAGGAGGGAGGGGACGTGAAAAACTGTTTTTT. Protein product: CASSQGGRGREKLFF.

This clonotype has just a few counts. The V and J genes are TRBV19 and TRBJ1-3; 8 bases fit TRBD1. The ends lost 10 bases at V and 10 bases at J; junction bases unmatched: 15. CDR3 length equals 14 residues. The germline V gene has CDR1 LNHDA and CDR2 SQIVND (reference sequence). Here the CDR3 reads CATRPTSGGLTIYF. The CDR3 DNA sequence: TGTGCCACCCGCCCGACCTCAGGGGGCCTTACCATATATTTT.

The chain couples TRBV11-1 to TRBJ2-1, with TRBD1 as a possible D gene (5 bases). Trimming stripped 6 bases from V and 6 bases from J, with 6 bases between. Per the germline V gene, CDR1 is SGHAT and CDR2 is FQDESV (reference sequence). The CDR3 extends over 11 amino acids. The CDR3 is CASRQVNEQFF. CDR3 in DNA: TGTGCCAGCAGACAGGTCAATGAGCAGTTCTTC.

This clonotype came up once. This clone may be a read error of a much larger clone one base away. V and J are TRBV5-4 and TRBJ2-3, with D perhaps TRBD2 (6 bases). Germline V CDR1 and CDR2: SGHNT, YYREEE (reference sequence). The CDR3 has 13 residues. V was shortened by 5 bases and J by 2 bases, with 9 bases between the two germline ends. For the CDR3, the DNA is TGTGCCAGCAGGCCTAGCGACACAGATACGCAGTATTTT. It codes for CASRPSDTDTQYF.